This TCR beta chain was retrieved from a study of T cells after yellow fever vaccination. Using its own MiXCR run on the 5' RACE reads, TCRdb lists one record per CDR3 protein. The profile shows a few hundred thousand distinct CDR3 sequences, around 10% of them singletons. This receptor was obtained from a man between 18 and 35 years old who received the YFV17D yellow fever vaccine. The sample here was PBMCs, taken on the day of the first yellow fever vaccination.

For the CDR3, the DNA is TGTGCCAGCAGATACTTTGCCGGGACAGGGGTTTTCGGCACCGGGGAGCTGTTTTTT. Its translation: CASRYFAGTGVFGTGELFF. The rearrangement joins TRBV5-6 to TRBJ2-2, with 10 bases aligning to TRBD1. CDR3 length: 19 residues. V was pared by 5 bases and J by 4 bases, with 17 bases of the junction left unmatched. CDR1 and CDR2 from the germline V gene are SGHDT and YYEEEE.